A selection of T cell receptor beta chains follows, all from one sample in a study of long-term antiretroviral therapy in people with HIV. Libraries were prepared by immunoSEQ multiplex PCR; TCRdb keeps only in-frame clonotypes and omits some of them. Of about 24,000 clones in the sample, about four fifths are singletons; the top ten hold about a sixth. Here the sequenced sample was unsorted PBMCs, taken at the start of antiretroviral therapy, before treatment. The receptors shown here come from a woman aged 18-29 years with HIV. CDR3s include the opening cysteine and the closing phenylalanine or tryptophan. Each record gives: clone size, CDR3 length, V gene, D gene, J gene, CDR3 DNA, CDR3 protein. A D gene is named only where the DNA matches it firmly. Only part of the rows carry a size: once, few, many, or a class if the clone is expanded.

size: -; length: 15; V: TRBV18; D: TRBD1; J: TRBJ2-7; DNA: TGTGCCAGCTCTCCGACCGGGACAGGAAGCTACGAGCAGTACTTC; CDR3: CASSPTGTGSYEQYF
size: -; length: 13; V: TRBV14; D: -; J: TRBJ1-1; DNA: TGTGCCAGCAGCCCGGCCCTGACAGGCGAAGCTTTCTTT; CDR3: CASSPALTGEAFF
size: few; length: 17; V: TRBV2; D: TRBD1; J: TRBJ1-2; DNA: TGTGCCAGCAGTGTACAAGGACAGGGGGCCGGTAACTATGGCTACACCTTC; CDR3: CASSVQGQGAGNYGYTF
size: -; length: 16; V: TRBV5-6; D: -; J: TRBJ1-6; DNA: TGTGCCAGCAGCTTGGGGCAGCGACCCCGTAATTCACCCCTCCACTTT; CDR3: CASSLGQRPRNSPLHF
size: -; length: 15; V: TRBV4-1; D: -; J: TRBJ1-5; DNA: TGCGCCAGCAGCCAAGGGGAGTCTAGCAATCAGCCCCAGCATTTT; CDR3: CASSQGESSNQPQHF
size: once; length: 13; V: TRBV5-6; D: -; J: TRBJ2-7; DNA: TGTGCCAGCAGCTTGTGGGCCGGTCTCGAGCAGTACTTC; CDR3: CASSLWAGLEQYF
size: -; length: 15; V: TRBV11-3; D: -; J: TRBJ2-3; DNA: TGTGCCAGCAGCTTATCCGGGCCTGACACAGATACGCAGTATTTT; CDR3: CASSLSGPDTDTQYF
size: -; length: 12; V: TRBV4-2; D: -; J: TRBJ1-2; DNA: TGTGCCAGCAGCCAAGAACAGGTTGGCTACACCTTC; CDR3: CASSQEQVGYTF
size: -; length: 17; V: TRBV11-2; D: -; J: TRBJ1-5; DNA: TGTGCCAGCAGCCGTCCTTGGACCCTTGGTAGCAATCAGCCCCAGCATTTT; CDR3: CASSRPWTLGSNQPQHF
size: -; length: 15; V: TRBV7-3; D: TRBD2; J: TRBJ2-3; DNA: TGTGCCAGCTCCTCCGGGGGGGCGAGTGCAGATACGCAGTATTTT; CDR3: CASSSGGASADTQYF
size: few; length: 12; V: TRBV6-6; D: -; J: TRBJ1-1; DNA: TGTGCCAGCAGTTACGGGGGCACTGAAGCTTTCTTT; CDR3: CASSYGGTEAFF
size: -; length: 15; V: TRBV9; D: -; J: TRBJ2-1; DNA: TGTGCCAGCAGCGAATCGTCGGGGGGCAGGGATGAGCAGTTCTTC; CDR3: CASSESSGGRDEQFF
size: medium-sized; length: 14; V: TRBV5-1; D: -; J: TRBJ1-2; DNA: TGCGCCAGCACTACCCCCGGGACGGGATATGGCTACACCTTC; CDR3: CASTTPGTGYGYTF